This T cell receptor beta chain derives from a study of metastatic and nonmetastatic thyroid tumors. From the PCR reads, TCRdb re-called clones with MiXCR. The sample lists 75,000 to 100,000 clones, approximately 12% occurring once. Study conclusions and caveats: A significant increase in TCR beta diversity was reportedly seen in malignant thyroid tumors relative to benign nodules, in blood and tumor.

The germline V gene has CDR1 SGHVS and CDR2 FNYEAQ. CDR3 length: 13 residues. The V gene lost 5 bases and the J gene lost 0 bases, with 8 bases spanning the gap. About this clone itself: The antigen is unknown. A single base separates this from a much larger clone, so it may be a read error.

Thyroid surgery was performed in patients who had received no treatment beforehand. The sequence derives from a female donor with papillary thyroid cancer or a benign thyroid nodule (not recorded which). Some clones in this sample may be carry-over from other donors' samples. This chain connects TRBV7-6 to TRBJ2-7; no firm D call. The sequenced sample was blood. CDR3 coding DNA: TGTGCCAGCAGCGTCTACACCTCCTACGAGCAGTACTTC. Translation gives CASSVYTSYEQYF.